This TCR beta chain was documented in a study of T cell responses to AZD1222 COVID-19 vaccine. V was pared by 3 bases and J by 7 bases, with 19 bases between. From germline, CDR1 is MNHEY and CDR2 SMNVEV (reference sequence). The CDR3 is 16 residues long. The assay was immunoSEQ multiplex PCR, and TCRdb's table has in-frame clones only and misses some. This table has 65,000 to 95,000 clones, more than 75% appearing once. The V call is TRBV27, the J call TRBJ2-1; the D call may be TRBD1 or TRBD2 (5 bases each). This receptor was obtained from an adult in good health. The input for sequencing was peripheral blood, taken on day 0 of AZD1222 vaccination. The DNA of the CDR3 is TGTGCCAGCAGTTTTGATAAGGCCCGCGAGGGGAATGAGCAGTTCTTC. Protein sequence: CASSFDKAREGNEQFF.